Presented here are 26 T cell receptor beta chains from one specimen sequenced in a study of blood T cell repertoires in COVID-19. TCRdb's table, derived via immunoSEQ multiplex PCR, lists solely in-frame clones and lacks some. Of 180,000 or so clones listed, approximately 79% were seen once; the top ten hold roughly 14%. The sample comprised peripheral blood. The receptors originated from a man in his fifties who had recovered from COVID-19.

The chain combines TRBV12-2 with TRBJ1-2. TRBV12-2 is shown as a pseudogene. The CDR3 runs 22 residues. This CDR3 reads CASRLGGTGTVVSLIMNYGYTF. The CDR3 DNA sequence: TGTGCAAGTCGCTTAGGGGGAACGGGAACGGTCGTGAGCCTGATTATGAACTATGGCTACACCTTC.

V usage is TRBV5-1 and J usage is TRBJ2-7; 7 nucleotides match TRBD1. The CDR3 totals 15 residues. The germline V gene encodes CDR1 SGHRS and CDR2 YFSETQ. The ends lost 5 bases at V and 1 base at J; junction bases unmatched: 9. The DNA for the CDR3 is TGCGCCAGCAGGCGGCGACAGGGTAATTCCTACGAGCAGTACTTC. It encodes CASRRRQGNSYEQYF.

This clone has a single count. The chain links TRBV19 to TRBJ2-1; the D is unclear. Germline CDR1 and CDR2: LNHDA and SQIVND (reference sequence). With 5 bases removed from V and 8 bases from J, the gap between germline ends came to 16 bases. CDR3 length: 14 amino acids. CDR3 sequence reads: CASSPWREIDEQFF. In nucleotides, the CDR3 is TGTGCCAGTAGTCCCTGGAGAGAGATCGATGAGCAGTTCTTC.

This chain joins TRBV13 and TRBJ1-4, with TRBD1 as a possible D gene (5 bases). Germline CDR1 and CDR2: PRHDT and FYEKMQ (reference sequence). Trimming removed 8 bases at V and 4 bases at J, with 11 bases between. This CDR3 comprises 13 residues. Written as DNA, the CDR3 is TGTGCCAGCCAGCGCGGGGGTAATGAAAAACTGTTTTTT. Its translation: CASQRGGNEKLFF. Drawing the rest from reference TRBV13 and TRBJ1-4, the complete variable domain is AAGVIQSPRHLIKEKRETATLKCYPIPRHDTVYWYQQGPGQDPQFLISFYEKMQSDKGSIPDRFSAQQFSDYHSELNMSSLELGDSALYFCASQRGGNEKLFFGSGTQLSVL.

V is TRBV7-9 and J is TRBJ1-2, with TRBD1 matching over 8 bases. With 6 bases clipped from V and 13 bases from J, the junction kept 10 bases outside the gene matches. Germline CDR1 is SEHNR and CDR2 is FQNEAQ (reference sequence). The CDR3 loop spans 12 amino acids. The CDR3 DNA is TGTGCCAGCAGAACCGAACAGGGGGTAAGCACCTTC. It specifies CASRTEQGVSTF.

This clone has a count of ten or more. The chain has TRBV10-1 and TRBJ2-5, with TRBD2 identical over 8 bases. Trimming at V came to 1 base and at J to 5 bases, leaving 6 bases not matched to a gene. This CDR3 has 15 residues. Germline V CDR1 and CDR2: WNHNN, SYGVQD (reference sequence). The CDR3: CASSEFSGSWETQYF. CDR3 nucleotide sequence: TGCGCCAGCAGTGAGTTCAGCGGGAGTTGGGAGACCCAGTACTTC.

With respect to this clone: The junction departs from the called germline gene at one end, perhaps through a read error. The chain is built from TRBV15 and TRBJ1-4; TRBD1 is a possible D gene (6 bases). Germline V gene data show CDR1 as LNHNV and CDR2 as YYDKDF (reference sequence). This CDR3 is built from 12 residues. CDR3 DNA: TGTGCCACCAGCAGTTCCGGACAGTCCCACAATTTT. Translation: CATSSSGQSHNF.

The chain has TRBV5-1 and TRBJ2-1, with 12 bases that match TRBD2. The CDR3 is 15 amino acids. V shed 4 bases, J shed 4 bases, and the junction held 3 bases outside the gene matches. CDR1 is SGHRS and CDR2 is YFSETQ in the germline V gene. The CDR3 spells CASSPGLAGYNEQFF. The DNA of the CDR3 is TGCGCCAGCAGCCCCGGACTAGCGGGATACAATGAGCAGTTCTTC.

The rearrangement links TRBV9 to TRBJ1-2; a possible D gene is TRBD1 (6 bases). V was shortened by 5 bases and J by 1 base, with 18 bases between the two germline ends. Germline CDR1 and CDR2: SGDLS and YYNGEE. The length of the CDR3 is 16 residues. The CDR3 coding sequence is TGTGCCAGCAGTATGATTTCGGACAGTTATAACTATGGCTACACCTTC. This sequence encodes CASSMISDSYNYGYTF.

This chain connects TRBV11-2 to TRBJ1-4; possible D gene TRBD1, 5 bases. Per the germline V gene, CDR1 is SGHAT and CDR2 is FQNNGV. This CDR3 region has 13 residues. Trimming took 6 bases from V and 4 from J, leaving 9 bases between them. The CDR3 loop is CASREGLNEKLFF. The CDR3 region has the DNA TGTGCCAGCAGGGAGGGGCTTAATGAAAAACTGTTTTTT.

This clone was seen more than once but under ten times. The gene calls are TRBV28 and TRBJ2-7; possibly TRBD1 for D (5 bases). Trimming removed 8 bases at V and 6 bases at J, with 14 bases between. This CDR3 spans 12 amino acids. In germline, CDR1 is MDHEN, CDR2 SYDVKM. DNA of the CDR3: TGTGCCAGCCAGGATCAGGGTCTCGAGCAGTACTTC. This encodes CASQDQGLEQYF.

The chain uses TRBV11-2 and TRBJ2-2, with D possibly matching TRBD2 (6 bases). V lost 4 bases, J lost 2 bases, and 14 bases lay in between. Germline CDR1 reads SGHAT; CDR2 reads FQNNGV. The CDR3 spans 16 residues. CDR3 sequence reads: CASSSFLGTNTGELFF. Here the CDR3 DNA reads TGTGCCAGCAGCTCTTTTTTGGGGACTAACACCGGGGAGCTGTTTTTT.

V gene TRBV27 combines with J gene TRBJ2-1; no clear D gene. CDR3 length: 16 amino acids. CDR1 and CDR2 from the germline V gene are MNHEY and SMNVEV (reference sequence). Trimming stripped 3 bases from V and 0 bases from J, with 12 bases between. For the CDR3, the DNA is TGTGCCAGCAGTTTTACAGAACTGAGCTCCTACAATGAGCAGTTCTTC. Its protein product is CASSFTELSSYNEQFF.

This clone was picked up a small number of times. The V gene is TRBV6-6, the J gene TRBJ2-7; the match to TRBD1 covers 7 bases. The germline gives CDR1 MNHNY, CDR2 SVGAGI (reference sequence). This CDR3 contains 14 residues. The ends lost 6 bases at V and 2 bases at J; junction bases unmatched: 7. CDR3 bases: TGTGCCAGCAGAAGGGACAGATCGACCTACGAGCAGTACTTC. This sequence encodes CASRRDRSTYEQYF.

Of note for this clone: Other DNA sequences in this specimen translate into the identical CDR3. This chain joins TRBV9 and TRBJ2-1; D unclear. Germline values: CDR1 SGDLS, CDR2 YYNGEE. The CDR3 has 13 residues. V was clipped by 2 bases and J by 3 bases, with 6 bases between them. The CDR3: CASSVAVYNEQFF. The DNA of the CDR3 is TGTGCCAGCAGCGTGGCAGTCTACAATGAGCAGTTCTTC.

This clone was seen only once. This rearrangement joins TRBV7-8 to TRBJ2-2; weak D call: TRBD1 (6 bases). CDR1 is SGHVS, CDR2 FQNEAQ, per germline. V shed 1 base and J shed 1 base, with 13 bases lying between them. The CDR3 is 17 residues long. The CDR3 coding sequence is TGTGCCAGCAGCTTAGTGGGAAAACAGGGGAACACCGGGGAGCTGTTTTTT. Translation gives CASSLVGKQGNTGELFF.

The chain employs TRBV7-2 and TRBJ2-3; 11 bases are a match to TRBD1. The CDR3 length is 16 residues. The ends lost 1 base at V and 4 bases at J; junction bases unmatched: 4. The V gene's germline CDR1 is SGHTA and CDR2 FQGNSA. The CDR3 sequence: CASSLVGGQGADTQYF. DNA of the CDR3: TGTGCCAGCAGCTTAGTAGGGGGACAGGGGGCAGATACGCAGTATTTT.

The chain has TRBV5-4 and TRBJ1-3, with TRBD1 identical over 11 bases. The CDR3 extends over 16 amino acids. Looked up from germline, CDR1 is SGHNT and CDR2 is YYREEE (reference sequence). V was pared by 4 bases and J by 3 bases, with 6 bases of the junction left unmatched. The CDR3 nucleotides are TGTGCCAGCAGCGAGGGACAGGGGGTCTATGGAAACACCATATATTTT. Its translation is CASSEGQGVYGNTIYF.

This clone has a single count. The J gene is TRBJ2-7, the V gene TRBV20-1; D is undetermined. V was shortened by 0 bases and J by 5 bases, with 5 bases between the two germline ends. The CDR3 sequence is 11 residues long. The V gene's germline CDR1 is DFQATT and CDR2 SNEGSKA (reference sequence). CDR3 DNA: TGCAGTGCTAGAGATTTTAACGAGCAGTACTTC. Translated: CSARDFNEQYF.

The V gene is TRBV7-2, the J gene TRBJ1-2, with TRBD1 matching 7 bases. CDR3 length: 13 residues. Per germline, CDR1 SGHTA and CDR2 FQGNSA. Losses at the gene ends were 10 bases for V and 6 bases for J; bases not matched to a gene: 11. This CDR3 reads CAIDSQGVNGYTF. DNA of the CDR3: TGTGCCATTGATTCTCAGGGGGTCAATGGCTACACCTTC.

The CDR3 region is CASSFVTGPNYEQYF. CDR3 DNA sequence: TGCGCCAGCAGCTTCGTGACAGGACCAAACTACGAGCAGTACTTC. This chain connects TRBV5-1 to TRBJ2-7; D is possibly TRBD1 (6 bases). The CDR3 is made up of 15 amino acids. CDR1 and CDR2 (germline): SGHRS, YFSETQ. V lost 2 bases, J lost 3 bases, and 15 bases lay in between.

This rearrangement joins TRBV6-2 or TRBV6-3 to TRBJ2-3, with 7 bases aligning to TRBD2. CDR3 size: 17 residues. CDR1 MNHEY and CDR2 SVGEGT come from the germline V gene. J was trimmed by 3 bases and V by 0 bases; bases with no gene match: 9. CDR3 sequence reads: CASSYSHRDYRTDTQYF. The CDR3 coding sequence is TGTGCCAGCAGTTACTCCCACCGGGACTATCGGACAGATACGCAGTATTTT.

The V and J genes are TRBV4-2 and TRBJ1-1; the D is unclear. CDR1 is LGHNA and CDR2 is YNFKEQ in the germline V gene. The CDR3 contains 15 residues. Deletions cut 1 base from V and 5 bases from J, with 14 bases between. For the CDR3, the DNA is TGTGCCAGCAGCCAAGTAGGAGAGGGTTGGACTGAAGCTTTCTTT. Translating it yields CASSQVGEGWTEAFF.

The chain has TRBV11-2 and TRBJ1-1; D gene uncertain. CDR3 size: 13 residues. In germline, CDR1 is SGHAT, CDR2 FQNNGV. The V end was cut by 5 bases, the J end by 0 bases, with 7 bases between. The CDR3 nucleotides read TGTGCCAGCAGCGCGGAAGTGAACACTGAAGCTTTCTTT. The encoded protein is CASSAEVNTEAFF.

This clone was found a few times. CDR3 DNA: TGCGCCAGCACCGAGACTAACAATGAGCAGTTCTTC. This translates into CASTETNNEQFF. V usage is TRBV5-1 and J usage is TRBJ2-1; tentatively, D is TRBD2 (5 bases). CDR1 and CDR2 from the germline V gene are SGHRS and YFSETQ. The CDR3 runs to 12 residues. V was shortened by 6 bases and J by 5 bases, with 9 bases between the two germline ends.

This clone has only one observation. The chain is built from TRBV27 and TRBJ1-1, with unresolved D. The CDR3 is made up of 17 amino acids. V was pared by 2 bases and J by 1 base, with 17 bases between. CDR1 is MNHEY and CDR2 is SMNVEV in the germline V gene (reference sequence). The CDR3, as DNA: TGTGCCAGCAGTTTAAGGAGGCAGGTTGGATGGAACACTGAAGCTTTCTTT. Amino acids: CASSLRRQVGWNTEAFF.